This TCR beta chain derives from a study of TIL therapy for anti-PD-1-resistant metastatic lung cancer. Across the whole study: Median patient age was 54, ranging roughly 38-75 years. Tumors carried a median about 1.5 non-synonymous mutations per megabase. Broader study findings: TIL clonotype persistence in blood showed no apparent association with response. Treatment-naive, never-smoker and oncogene-addicted patients were overrepresented in this highly selected cohort.

The time point denotes: pre-treatment sample, taken before nivolumab and TIL therapy. About this clone: The antigen remains unidentified.

The libraries were made with immunoSEQ v3. Generated by immunoSEQ multiplex PCR, the TCRdb table keeps only in-frame clones and is missing some. This sample has 50,000 to 65,000 clones, with approximately 78% found just once. Germline CDR1 reads MNHEY; CDR2 reads SVGEGT. CDR3 length equals 16 residues. The V and J ends lost 0 bases and 2 bases respectively, with 14 bases between them. The receptor comes from a person aged 25 to 80 with non-small cell lung cancer. This material consisted of blood, taken at baseline. The chain combines TRBV6-2 or TRBV6-3 with TRBJ2-7; D assignment may be TRBD1 or TRBD2 (6 bases each). CDR3 coding DNA: TGTGCCAGCAGTTACTCTCCGGGGGCGAGCCCCTACGAGCAGTACTTC. Translating gives CASSYSPGASPYEQYF.